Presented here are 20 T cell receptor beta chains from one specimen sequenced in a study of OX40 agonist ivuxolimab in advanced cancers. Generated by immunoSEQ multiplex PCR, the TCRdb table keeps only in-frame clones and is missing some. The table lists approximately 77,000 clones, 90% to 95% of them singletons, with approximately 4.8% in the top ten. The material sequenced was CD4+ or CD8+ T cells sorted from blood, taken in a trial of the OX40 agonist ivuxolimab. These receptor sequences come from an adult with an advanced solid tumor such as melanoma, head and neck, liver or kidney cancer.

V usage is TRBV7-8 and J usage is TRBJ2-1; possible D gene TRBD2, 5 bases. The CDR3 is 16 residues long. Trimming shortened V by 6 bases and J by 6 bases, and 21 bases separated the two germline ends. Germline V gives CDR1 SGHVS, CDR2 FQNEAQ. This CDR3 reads CASRPWGAGLGNEQFF. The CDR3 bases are TGTGCCAGCAGGCCGTGGGGAGCCGGCCTGGGCAATGAGCAGTTCTTC.

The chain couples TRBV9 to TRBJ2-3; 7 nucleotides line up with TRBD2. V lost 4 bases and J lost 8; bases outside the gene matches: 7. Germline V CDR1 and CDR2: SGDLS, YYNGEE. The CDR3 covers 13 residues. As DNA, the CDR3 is TGTGCCAGCAGCAGCGGGGTCGTCGGTACGCAGTATTTT. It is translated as CASSSGVVGTQYF. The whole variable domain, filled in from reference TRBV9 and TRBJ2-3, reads DSGVTQTPKHLITATGQRVTLRCSPRSGDLSVYWYQQSLDQGLQFLIQYYNGEERAKGNILERFSAQQFPDLHSELNLSSLELGDSALYFCASSSGVVGTQYFGPGTRLTVL.

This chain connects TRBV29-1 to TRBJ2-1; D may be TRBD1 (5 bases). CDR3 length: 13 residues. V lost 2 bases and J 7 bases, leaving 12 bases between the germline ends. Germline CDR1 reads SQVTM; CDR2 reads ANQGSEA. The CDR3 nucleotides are TGCAGCGTTGAAAGGCAGCAGGGAAATGAGCAGTTCTTC. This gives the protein CSVERQQGNEQFF.

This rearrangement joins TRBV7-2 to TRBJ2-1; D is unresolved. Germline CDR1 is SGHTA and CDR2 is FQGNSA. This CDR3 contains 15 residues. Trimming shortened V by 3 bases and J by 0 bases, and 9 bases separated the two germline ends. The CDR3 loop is CASSFDGSSYNEQFF. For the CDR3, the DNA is TGTGCCAGCAGCTTCGACGGCAGCTCCTACAATGAGCAGTTCTTC.

CDR3 nucleotides: TGTGCCAGCAGTCCCGGGACAGGGACCTACAATGAGCAGTTCTTC. Translation: CASSPGTGTYNEQFF. The chain joins TRBV28 to TRBJ2-1; 9 nucleotides agree with TRBD1. The CDR3 loop spans 15 amino acids. Germline loops: CDR1 MDHEN, CDR2 SYDVKM. V lost 5 bases to trimming and J lost 2 bases; unmatched junction nucleotides: 4.

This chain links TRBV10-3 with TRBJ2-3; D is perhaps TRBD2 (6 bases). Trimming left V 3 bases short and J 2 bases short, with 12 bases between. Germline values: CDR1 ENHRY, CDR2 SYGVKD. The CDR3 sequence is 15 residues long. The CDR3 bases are TGTGCCATCAGTGAATCGGGACTCGACACAGATACGCAGTATTTT. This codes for CAISESGLDTDTQYF.

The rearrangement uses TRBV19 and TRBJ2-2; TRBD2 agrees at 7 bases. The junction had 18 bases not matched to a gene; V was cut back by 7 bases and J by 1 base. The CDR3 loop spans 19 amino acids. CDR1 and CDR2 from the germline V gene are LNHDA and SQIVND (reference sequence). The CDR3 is CASNNRRLAPRENTGELFF. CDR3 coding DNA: TGTGCCAGTAACAATAGGAGACTAGCCCCGAGAGAGAACACCGGGGAGCTGTTTTTT.

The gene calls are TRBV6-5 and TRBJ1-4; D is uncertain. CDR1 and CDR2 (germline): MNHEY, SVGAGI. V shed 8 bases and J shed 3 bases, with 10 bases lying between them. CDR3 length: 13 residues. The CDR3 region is CASRSWSNEKLFF. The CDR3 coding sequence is TGTGCCAGCCGCAGCTGGTCTAATGAAAAACTGTTTTTT.

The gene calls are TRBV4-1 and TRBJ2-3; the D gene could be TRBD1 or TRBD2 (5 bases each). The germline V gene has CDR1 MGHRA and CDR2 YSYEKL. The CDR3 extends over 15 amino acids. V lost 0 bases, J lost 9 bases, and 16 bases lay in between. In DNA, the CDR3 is TGCGCCAGCAGCCAAGATGAGGGCGAGGGACGCACGCAGTATTTT. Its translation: CASSQDEGEGRTQYF.

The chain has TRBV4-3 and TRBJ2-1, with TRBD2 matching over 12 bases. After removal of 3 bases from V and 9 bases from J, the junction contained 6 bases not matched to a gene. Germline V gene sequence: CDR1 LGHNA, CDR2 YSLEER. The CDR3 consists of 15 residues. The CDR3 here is CASSQAGTSGFEQFF. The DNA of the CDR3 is TGCGCCAGCAGCCAGGCCGGGACTAGCGGGTTTGAGCAGTTCTTC.

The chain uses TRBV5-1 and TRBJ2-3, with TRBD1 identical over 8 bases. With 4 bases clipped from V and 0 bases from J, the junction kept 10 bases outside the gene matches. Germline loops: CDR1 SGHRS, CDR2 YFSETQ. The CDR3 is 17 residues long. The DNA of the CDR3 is TGCGCCAGCAGCCGGTCCGGACAGGGTTTTAGCACAGATACGCAGTATTTT. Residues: CASSRSGQGFSTDTQYF.

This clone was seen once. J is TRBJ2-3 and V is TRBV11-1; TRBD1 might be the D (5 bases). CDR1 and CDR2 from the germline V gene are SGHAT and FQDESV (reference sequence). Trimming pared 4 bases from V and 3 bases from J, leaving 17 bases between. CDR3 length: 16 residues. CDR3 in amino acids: CASSSRNRGATDTQYF. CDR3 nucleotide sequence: TGTGCCAGCAGCTCACGTAATAGGGGTGCGACAGATACGCAGTATTTT.

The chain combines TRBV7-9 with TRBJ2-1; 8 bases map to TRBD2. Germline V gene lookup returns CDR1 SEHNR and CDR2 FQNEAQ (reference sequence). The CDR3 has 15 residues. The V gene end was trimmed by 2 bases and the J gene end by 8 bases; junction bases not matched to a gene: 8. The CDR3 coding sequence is TGTGCCAGCAGCTTACTACTAGCGGCGGTCTATGAGCAGTTCTTC. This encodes CASSLLLAAVYEQFF.

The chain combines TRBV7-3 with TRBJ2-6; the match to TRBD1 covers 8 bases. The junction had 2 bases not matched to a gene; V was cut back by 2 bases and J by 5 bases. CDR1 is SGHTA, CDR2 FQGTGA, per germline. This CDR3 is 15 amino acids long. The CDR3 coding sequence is TGTGCCAGCAGCTTAGGACAGGGCTGGGCCAACGTCCTGACTTTC. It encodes CASSLGQGWANVLTF.

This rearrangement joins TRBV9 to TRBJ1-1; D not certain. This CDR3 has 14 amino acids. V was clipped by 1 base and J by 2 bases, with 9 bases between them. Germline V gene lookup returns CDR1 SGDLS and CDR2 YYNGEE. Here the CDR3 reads CASSVSWGNTEAFF. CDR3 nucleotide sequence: TGTGCCAGCAGCGTAAGTTGGGGAAACACTGAAGCTTTCTTT.

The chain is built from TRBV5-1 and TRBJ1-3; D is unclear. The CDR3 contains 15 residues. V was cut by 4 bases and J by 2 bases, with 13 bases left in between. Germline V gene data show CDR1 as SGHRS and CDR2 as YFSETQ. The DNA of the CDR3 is TGCGCCAGCAGCCTGGAGGCCGTCCCTGGAAACACCATATATTTT. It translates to CASSLEAVPGNTIYF. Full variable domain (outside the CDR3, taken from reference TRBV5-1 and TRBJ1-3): KAGVTQTPRYLIKTRGQQVTLSCSPISGHRSVSWYQQTPGQGLQFLFEYFSETQRNKGNFPGRFSGRQFSNSRSEMNVSTLELGDSALYLCASSLEAVPGNTIYFGEGSWLTVV.

The CDR3 is CASSLGSSATTGELFF. In nucleotides, the CDR3 is TGCGCCAGCAGCCTAGGAAGTTCAGCTACGACCGGGGAGCTGTTTTTT. The chain employs TRBV4-3 and TRBJ2-2; D ambiguous. Germline-derived CDR1 and CDR2 are LGHNA and YSLEER. Deletions cut 4 bases from V and 5 bases from J, with 17 bases between. The CDR3 length is 16 residues.

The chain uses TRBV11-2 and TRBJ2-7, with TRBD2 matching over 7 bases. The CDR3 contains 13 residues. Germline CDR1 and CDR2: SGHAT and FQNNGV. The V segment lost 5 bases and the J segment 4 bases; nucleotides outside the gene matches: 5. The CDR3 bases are TGTGCCAGCAGCAGCGGGAACAAATACGAGCAGTACTTC. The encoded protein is CASSSGNKYEQYF. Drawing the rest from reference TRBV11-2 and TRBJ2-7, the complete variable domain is EAGVAQSPRYKIIEKRQSVAFWCNPISGHATLYWYQQILGQGPKLLIQFQNNGVVDDSQLPKDRFSAERLKGVDSTLKIQPAKLEDSAVYLCASSSGNKYEQYFGPGTRLTVT.

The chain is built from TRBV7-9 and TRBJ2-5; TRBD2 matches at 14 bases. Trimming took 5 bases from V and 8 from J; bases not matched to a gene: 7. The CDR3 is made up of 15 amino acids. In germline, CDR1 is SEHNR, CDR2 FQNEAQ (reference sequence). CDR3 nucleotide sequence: TGTGCCAGCAGCCCCGGGACTAGCGGGAGCGGTACCCAGTACTTC. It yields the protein CASSPGTSGSGTQYF.

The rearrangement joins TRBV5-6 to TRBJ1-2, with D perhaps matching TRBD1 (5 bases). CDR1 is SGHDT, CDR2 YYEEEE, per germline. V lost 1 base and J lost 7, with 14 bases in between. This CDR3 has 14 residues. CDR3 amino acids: CASSLIRGAFGYTF. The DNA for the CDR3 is TGTGCCAGCAGCTTGATCCGCGGGGCGTTTGGCTACACCTTC.